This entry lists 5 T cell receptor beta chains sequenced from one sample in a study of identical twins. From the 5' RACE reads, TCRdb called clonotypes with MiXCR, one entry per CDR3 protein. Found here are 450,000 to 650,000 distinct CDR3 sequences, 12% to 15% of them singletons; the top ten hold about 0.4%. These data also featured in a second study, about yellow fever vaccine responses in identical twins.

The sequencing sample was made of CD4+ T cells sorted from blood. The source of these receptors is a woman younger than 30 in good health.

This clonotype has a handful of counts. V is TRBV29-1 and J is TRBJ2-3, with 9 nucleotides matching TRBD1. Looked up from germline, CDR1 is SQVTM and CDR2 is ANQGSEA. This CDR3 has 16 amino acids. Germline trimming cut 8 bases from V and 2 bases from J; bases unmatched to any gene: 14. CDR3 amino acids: CSTNSLRTGVTDTQYF. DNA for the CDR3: TGCAGCACTAATTCCCTTAGGACAGGGGTCACAGATACGCAGTATTTT.

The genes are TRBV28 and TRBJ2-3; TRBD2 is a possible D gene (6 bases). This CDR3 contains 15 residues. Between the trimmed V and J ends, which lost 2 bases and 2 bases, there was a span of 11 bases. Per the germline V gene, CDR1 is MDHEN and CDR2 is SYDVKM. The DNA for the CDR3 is TGTGCCAGCAGTTTACTCCGGGAGTACACAGATACGCAGTATTTT. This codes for CASSLLREYTDTQYF.

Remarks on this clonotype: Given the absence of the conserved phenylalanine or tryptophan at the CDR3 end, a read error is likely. CDR3 nucleotides: TGTGCCAGCTGTCTAACCCGGATTCTAGCGGGGGGCACAGATACGCAGTATTCT. Its translation is CASCLTRILAGGTDTQYS. The genes are TRBV12-3 or TRBV12-4 and TRBJ2-3, with 10 positions matching TRBD2. Unmatched junction bases numbered 15, after V lost 8 bases and J lost 1 base. The CDR3 is 18 residues long.

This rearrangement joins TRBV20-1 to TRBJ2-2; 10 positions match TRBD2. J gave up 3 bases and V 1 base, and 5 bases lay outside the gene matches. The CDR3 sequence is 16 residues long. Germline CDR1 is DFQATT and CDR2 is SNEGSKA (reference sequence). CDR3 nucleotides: TGCAGTGCTAGAGGACTAGCGGGCCGGGACACCGGGGAGCTGTTTTTT. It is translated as CSARGLAGRDTGELFF.

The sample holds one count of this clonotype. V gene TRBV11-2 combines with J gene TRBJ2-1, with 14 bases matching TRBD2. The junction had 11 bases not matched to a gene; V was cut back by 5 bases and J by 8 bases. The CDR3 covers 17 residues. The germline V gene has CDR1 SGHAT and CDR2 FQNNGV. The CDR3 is CASSGQSGTSGSDEQFF. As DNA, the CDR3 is TGTGCCAGCAGCGGCCAATCCGGGACTAGCGGGAGCGATGAGCAGTTCTTC.